A single sample is the source of the 15 T cell receptor beta chains below, sequenced in a study of blood T cell repertoires in COVID-19. TCRdb's table, derived via immunoSEQ multiplex PCR, lists solely in-frame clones and lacks some. This table has tens of thousands of clones, roughly 80% appearing once. The specimen was peripheral blood. The receptors were gathered from a human donor in a cohort sampled during active or convalescent COVID-19.

With respect to this clone: This same CDR3 is encoded by further DNA sequences in the sample. This chain joins TRBV7-2 and TRBJ2-2, with D tentatively TRBD1 (6 bases). V gave up 6 bases and J gave up 0 bases, with 11 bases separating them. The CDR3 loop spans 15 amino acids. Germline V gives CDR1 SGHTA, CDR2 FQGNSA. The CDR3 sequence is CASRVQGANTGELFF. The CDR3 DNA reads as TGTGCCAGCAGGGTACAGGGTGCGAACACCGGGGAGCTGTTTTTT.

The CDR3 DNA sequence: TGTGCCATCAGTGAGAACAGGGTGTATGGCTACACCTTC. This codes for CAISENRVYGYTF. The V and J genes are TRBV10-3 and TRBJ1-2; tentative D call: TRBD1 (6 bases). This CDR3 is 13 amino acids long. V lost 2 bases, J lost 5 bases, and 9 bases lay in between. The germline V gene has CDR1 ENHRY and CDR2 SYGVKD.

This clone appeared a few times. This chain joins TRBV4-3 and TRBJ2-7; perhaps TRBD1 as D (6 bases). Trimming shortened V by 2 bases and J by 2 bases, and 10 bases separated the two germline ends. Germline CDR1 LGHNA, CDR2 YSLEER. The CDR3 has 14 residues. The CDR3 coding sequence is TGCGCCAGCAGCCAACAGACAGGAACCTACGAGCAGTACTTC. Amino acid sequence: CASSQQTGTYEQYF.

This clone was counted only a few times. The chain employs TRBV11-2 and TRBJ2-3; tentatively, D is TRBD1 (5 bases). Trimming took 1 base from V and 0 from J, leaving 8 bases between them. CDR3 length: 15 residues. Per germline, CDR1 SGHAT and CDR2 FQNNGV. For the CDR3, the DNA is TGTGCCAGCAGCTTAGGGGGCCTGAGCACAGATACGCAGTATTTT. Translation: CASSLGGLSTDTQYF.

The J gene is TRBJ1-5, the V gene TRBV21-1; TRBD1 is the table's D call and was not checked against the DNA. TRBV21-1 is a listed pseudogene. This CDR3 is built from 17 residues. The CDR3 nucleotides read TGTGCCAGCAGCTCCCCCTGTCCGACGCAGGGCAATCAGCCCCAGCATTTT. Protein sequence: CASSSPCPTQGNQPQHF.

J is TRBJ2-6 and V is TRBV27, with TRBD1 identical over 9 bases. The germline V gene encodes CDR1 MNHEY and CDR2 SMNVEV (reference sequence). V lost 3 bases, J lost 1 base, and 4 bases stayed unmatched. There are 17 residues in the CDR3. The chain's CDR3 is CASSLQGQGSGANVLTF. In DNA, the CDR3 is TGTGCCAGCAGTTTGCAGGGACAGGGTTCTGGGGCCAACGTCCTGACTTTC.

This clone was found a few times. J is TRBJ1-3 and V is TRBV6-5; D remains ambiguous. This CDR3 spans 13 amino acids. The V gene's germline CDR1 is MNHEY and CDR2 SVGAGI. V shed 7 bases and J shed 0 bases, with 7 bases lying between them. CDR3 in amino acids: CASTSSSGNTIYF. CDR3 DNA sequence: TGTGCCAGCACCTCCAGCTCTGGAAACACCATATATTTT.

The V and J genes are TRBV13 and TRBJ2-5, with 8 positions matching TRBD1. Germline CDR1 is PRHDT and CDR2 is FYEKMQ (reference sequence). The CDR3 covers 14 residues. J gave up 2 bases and V 4 bases, and 3 bases lay outside the gene matches. CDR3 in amino acids: CASSYRTGQETQYF. The CDR3 region has the DNA TGTGCCAGCAGCTACAGGACAGGGCAAGAGACCCAGTACTTC. The full variable domain, rest sourced from reference TRBV13 and TRBJ2-5, is AAGVIQSPRHLIKEKRETATLKCYPIPRHDTVYWYQQGPGQDPQFLISFYEKMQSDKGSIPDRFSAQQFSDYHSELNMSSLELGDSALYFCASSYRTGQETQYFGPGTRLLVL.

The DNA for the CDR3 is TGTGCCAGCATCGCTACGTTAAAAGAGCAGTACTTC. This translates into CASIATLKEQYF. The V call is TRBV2, the J call TRBJ2-7; D is undetermined. CDR3 size: 12 residues. Germline loops: CDR1 SNHLY, CDR2 FYNNEI. Trimming shortened V by 7 bases and J by 7 bases, and 14 bases separated the two germline ends.

The genes are TRBV29-1 and TRBJ2-1; 8 bases are shared with TRBD1. Germline CDR1 and CDR2: SQVTM and ANQGSEA. The CDR3 sequence is 14 residues long. Germline trimming cut 1 base from V and 7 bases from J; bases unmatched to any gene: 6. CDR3 region: CSVEGQGAKNEQFF. Here the CDR3 DNA reads TGCAGCGTTGAAGGTCAGGGGGCAAAGAATGAGCAGTTCTTC.

CDR3 amino acids: CASSLNRLAGGYQETQYF. Here the CDR3 DNA reads TGCGCCAGCAGCTTGAATCGACTAGCGGGGGGGTACCAAGAGACCCAGTACTTC. The chain couples TRBV5-1 to TRBJ2-5; 14 positions match TRBD2. Germline CDR1 reads SGHRS; CDR2 reads YFSETQ. The CDR3 sequence is 18 residues long. Trimming cost V 1 base and J 0 bases; bases outside gene matches: 5.

This sequence joins TRBV5-1 and TRBJ2-7, with 13 bases matching TRBD2. The germline V gene has CDR1 SGHRS and CDR2 YFSETQ. V lost 4 bases, J lost 6 bases, and 7 bases stayed unmatched. CDR3 length equals 15 residues. CDR3 in DNA: TGCGCCAGCAGCGGCGGGACTAGCGGGGACGGCGAGCAGTACTTC. Its protein is CASSGGTSGDGEQYF. Full variable domain (remainder filled in from reference TRBV5-1 and TRBJ2-7): KAGVTQTPRYLIKTRGQQVTLSCSPISGHRSVSWYQQTPGQGLQFLFEYFSETQRNKGNFPGRFSGRQFSNSRSEMNVSTLELGDSALYLCASSGGTSGDGEQYFGPGTRLTVT.

This clone occurred once. This sequence joins TRBV27 and TRBJ1-2, with D maybe TRBD1 (5 bases). With 4 bases removed from V and 8 bases from J, the gap between germline ends came to 14 bases. Germline values: CDR1 MNHEY, CDR2 SMNVEV (reference sequence). This CDR3 region has 13 residues. CDR3 in DNA: TGTGCCAGCAGTTCCAGGGCCTGGGGAGGCTACACCTTC. Protein product: CASSSRAWGGYTF.

This chain joins TRBV7-2 and TRBJ2-3, with 11 positions matching TRBD2. The CDR3 covers 14 residues. Germline V gives CDR1 SGHTA, CDR2 FQGNSA. J was trimmed by 8 bases and V by 4 bases; bases with no gene match: 5. The CDR3 region has the DNA TGTGCCAGCAGCTCGACTAGCGGGGCTGGTACGCAGTATTTT. Translating gives CASSSTSGAGTQYF.

J is TRBJ1-5 and V is TRBV23-1; maybe TRBD1 (6 bases). TRBV23-1 is an open reading frame, and its role is uncertain. This CDR3 contains 16 residues. Trimming pared 4 bases from V and 6 bases from J, leaving 19 bases between. CDR3 region: CASSPNCGRGSQPQHF. CDR3 nucleotides: TGCGCCAGCAGTCCCAATTGCGGCAGGGGAAGTCAGCCCCAGCATTTT.